This T cell receptor beta chain was sequenced in a study of T cell changes during pregnancy in multiple sclerosis. Libraries were prepared by immunoSEQ multiplex PCR; TCRdb keeps only in-frame clonotypes and omits some of them. This sample has around 31,000 clones, with roughly nine tenths found just once. The sequencing used CD4+ T cells from peripheral blood mononuclear cells, collected in the first trimester of pregnancy. This clonotype was obtained from a female donor with multiple sclerosis, enrolled in a pregnancy study.

CDR3 coding DNA: TGCGCCAGCAGCTTGGTACCGGACAGGGGAGCCGAGCAGTACTTC. This gives the protein CASSLVPDRGAEQYF. This chain uses TRBV5-1 with TRBJ2-7; 9 nucleotides line up with TRBD1. J lost 6 bases, V lost 0 bases, and 7 bases had no gene match. CDR1 is SGHRS, CDR2 YFSETQ, per germline. There are 15 residues in the CDR3.